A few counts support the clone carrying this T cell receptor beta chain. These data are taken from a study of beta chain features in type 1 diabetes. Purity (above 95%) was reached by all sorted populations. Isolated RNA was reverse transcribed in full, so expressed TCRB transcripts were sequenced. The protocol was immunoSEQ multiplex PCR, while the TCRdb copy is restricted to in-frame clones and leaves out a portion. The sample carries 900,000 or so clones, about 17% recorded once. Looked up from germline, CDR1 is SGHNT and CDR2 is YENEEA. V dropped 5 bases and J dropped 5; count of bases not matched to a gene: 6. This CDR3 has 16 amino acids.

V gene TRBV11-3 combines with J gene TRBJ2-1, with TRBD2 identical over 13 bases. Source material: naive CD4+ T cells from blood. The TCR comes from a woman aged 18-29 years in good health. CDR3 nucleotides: TGTGCCAGCAGCCCCGCGGGGACTAGCGGGAACAATGAGCAGTTCTTC. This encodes CASSPAGTSGNNEQFF. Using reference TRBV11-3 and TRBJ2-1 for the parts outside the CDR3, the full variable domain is EAGVVQSPRYKIIEKKQPVAFWCNPISGHNTLYWYLQNLGQGPELLIRYENEEAVDDSQLPKDRFSAERLKGVDSTLKIQPAELGDSAVYLCASSPAGTSGNNEQFFGPGTRLTVL.